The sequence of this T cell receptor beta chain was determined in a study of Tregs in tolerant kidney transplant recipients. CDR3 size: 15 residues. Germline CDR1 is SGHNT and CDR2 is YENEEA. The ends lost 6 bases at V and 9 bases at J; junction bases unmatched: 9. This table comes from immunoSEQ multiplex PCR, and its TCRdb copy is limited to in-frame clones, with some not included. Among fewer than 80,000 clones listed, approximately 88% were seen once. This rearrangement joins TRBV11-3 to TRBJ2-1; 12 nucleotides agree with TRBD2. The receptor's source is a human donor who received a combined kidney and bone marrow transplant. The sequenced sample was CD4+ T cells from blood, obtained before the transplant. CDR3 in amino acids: CASSSRLAGVREQFF. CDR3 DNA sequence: TGTGCCAGCAGTTCCAGACTAGCGGGAGTACGTGAGCAGTTCTTC.